This TCR beta chain is drawn from a study of OX40 agonist ivuxolimab in advanced cancers. Across the study: Every 2 weeks, patients received ivuxolimab intravenously, dosed at 0.01 to 10 mg/kg.

Method: immunoSEQ multiplex PCR; TCRdb's copy keeps in-frame clones and lacks some. The sample holds around 41,000 clones, approximately 90% seen once. Blood sampling took place at baseline, cycle 4 day 1, and cycle 7 day 1. Trimming removed 3 bases from V and 4 bases from J, with 4 bases in between. The CDR3 is 13 amino acids. The germline V gene has CDR1 MNHNS and CDR2 SASEGT. V gene TRBV6-1 combines with J gene TRBJ2-6; D unresolved. The sample in question was CD4+ or CD8+ T cells sorted from blood, obtained in a trial of the OX40 agonist ivuxolimab. The source is an adult with an advanced solid tumor such as melanoma, head and neck, liver or kidney cancer. CDR3 region: CASSDAGANVLTF. The CDR3, as DNA: TGTGCCAGCAGTGACGCAGGGGCCAACGTCCTGACTTTC.